A single sample gave rise to the 8 T cell receptor beta chains below, sequenced in a study of blood T cell repertoires in COVID-19. Produced via immunoSEQ multiplex PCR; TCRdb's table is partial and in-frame only. The profile shows roughly 57,000 clones, 80% to 95% of them singletons. Sequenced: peripheral blood. All receptors come from a man older than 75 with acute or convalescent COVID-19.

This chain connects TRBV10-2 to TRBJ1-1; no clear D. CDR3 size: 16 residues. Germline CDR1 is WSHSY and CDR2 is SAAADI. Trimming cost V 4 bases and J 3 bases, with 18 bases left between them. The chain's CDR3 is CASSVGGRGVYTEAFF. CDR3 nucleotides: TGCGCCAGCAGTGTAGGAGGGCGGGGAGTGTACACTGAAGCTTTCTTT.

The chain has TRBV29-1 and TRBJ2-3; 11 bases map to TRBD2. J lost 0 bases, V lost 4 bases, and 6 bases had no gene match. The CDR3 runs to 16 residues. Looked up from germline, CDR1 is SQVTM and CDR2 is ANQGSEA. The DNA for the CDR3 is TGCAGCGTTGGGGCTGGGACTAGCGGAAGCACAGATACGCAGTATTTT. This translates into CSVGAGTSGSTDTQYF.

This rearrangement joins TRBV19 to TRBJ2-7, with 9 bases matching TRBD1. Germline CDR1 reads LNHDA; CDR2 reads SQIVND (reference sequence). The CDR3 length is 15 residues. V was pared by 6 bases and J by 7 bases, with 13 bases of the junction left unmatched. The CDR3 DNA follows: TGTGCCAGTAGACGCACAGGGGGCTACGGTATGGAGCAGTACTTC. Its translation: CASRRTGGYGMEQYF.

This clone has a single count. The gene calls are TRBV2 and TRBJ2-6; D is perhaps TRBD1 (5 bases). The CDR3 has 15 amino acids. Germline loops: CDR1 SNHLY, CDR2 FYNNEI. Trimming took 8 bases from V and 0 from J, leaving 11 bases between them. The DNA for the CDR3 is TGTGCCAGCTTGCAGGGTCACTCTGGGGCCAACGTCCTGACTTTC. The encoded protein is CASLQGHSGANVLTF. Combining the CDR3 with reference TRBV2 and TRBJ2-6 gives the whole variable domain EPEVTQTPSHQVTQMGQEVILRCVPISNHLYFYWYRQILGQKVEFLVSFYNNEISEKSEIFDDQFSVERPDGSNFTLKIRSTKLEDSAMYFCASLQGHSGANVLTFGAGSRLTVL.

The gene calls are TRBV28 and TRBJ2-7; 8 nucleotides align to TRBD1. The germline V gene encodes CDR1 MDHEN and CDR2 SYDVKM. The CDR3 is 17 amino acids. With V trimmed by 5 bases and J by 2 bases, 14 bases remained unmatched. CDR3 region: CASSPHQGAGGTYEQYF. The DNA for the CDR3 is TGTGCCAGCAGTCCTCACCAGGGGGCCGGAGGAACCTACGAGCAGTACTTC. Looking up the rest from reference TRBV28 and TRBJ2-7 gives the full variable domain: DVKVTQSSRYLVKRTGEKVFLECVQDMDHENMFWYRQDPGLGLRLIYFSYDVKMKEKGDIPEGYSVSREKKERFSLILESASTNQTSMYLCASSPHQGAGGTYEQYFGPGTRLTVT.

V usage is TRBV18 and J usage is TRBJ2-1; D is perhaps TRBD1 (7 bases). V was pared by 5 bases and J by 0 bases, with 14 bases between. This CDR3 comprises 16 residues. The germline CDR1 and CDR2 sequences are KGHSH and LQKENI. The CDR3 sequence is CASSTGGDSSYNEQFF. The CDR3 nucleotides are TGTGCCAGCTCAACAGGCGGGGACAGCTCCTACAATGAGCAGTTCTTC.

The chain links TRBV28 to TRBJ2-7; TRBD1 is a possible D gene (6 bases). The CDR3 is 14 residues long. V was clipped by 2 bases and J by 3 bases, with 11 bases between them. Germline CDR1 and CDR2: MDHEN and SYDVKM. CDR3 residues: CASSLTGFIYEQYF. CDR3 bases: TGTGCCAGCAGTTTAACAGGGTTCATCTACGAGCAGTACTTC.

The rearrangement links TRBV2 to TRBJ2-1; TRBD1 is a possible D gene (5 bases). The CDR3 length is 13 residues. Trimming shortened V by 6 bases and J by 9 bases, and 15 bases separated the two germline ends. Looked up from germline, CDR1 is SNHLY and CDR2 is FYNNEI. In DNA, the CDR3 is TGTGCCAGCAGGTCCCCATGGGGCAGTGAGCAGTTCTTC. Translating it yields CASRSPWGSEQFF.